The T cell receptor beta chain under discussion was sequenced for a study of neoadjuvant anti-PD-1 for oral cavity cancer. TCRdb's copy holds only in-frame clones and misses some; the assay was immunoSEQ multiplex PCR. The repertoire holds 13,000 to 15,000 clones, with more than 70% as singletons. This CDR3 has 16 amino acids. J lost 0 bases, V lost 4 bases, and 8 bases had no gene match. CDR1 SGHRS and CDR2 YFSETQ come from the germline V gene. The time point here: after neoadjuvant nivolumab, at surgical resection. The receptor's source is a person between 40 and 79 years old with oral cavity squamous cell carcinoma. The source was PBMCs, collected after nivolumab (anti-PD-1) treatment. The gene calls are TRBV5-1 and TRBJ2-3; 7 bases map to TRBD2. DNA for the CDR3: TGCGCCAGCAGCCGTTCCCCTAGCGGAAGCACAGATACGCAGTATTTT. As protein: CASSRSPSGSTDTQYF.